These 9 T cell receptor beta chains were all obtained from the same sample, sequenced in a study of blood T cell repertoires in COVID-19. Data came from immunoSEQ multiplex PCR; TCRdb stores just in-frame clones and leaves some out. This sample has around 100,000 clones, with about 88% found just once. The sample taken for sequencing was peripheral blood. The receptors were gathered from a man older than 75 with acute or convalescent COVID-19.

This clone was detected only a few times. The chain recombines TRBV28 with TRBJ1-5; tentative D call: TRBD1 (5 bases). The V gene lost 8 bases and the J gene lost 6 bases, with 11 bases spanning the gap. There are 12 residues in the CDR3. Germline CDR1 is MDHEN and CDR2 is SYDVKM. CDR3 protein: CASQGSGQPQHF. Written as DNA, the CDR3 is TGTGCCAGCCAGGGTTCTGGTCAGCCCCAGCATTTT.

The V and J genes are TRBV3-1 (or the pseudogene TRBV3-2) and TRBJ2-5; 7 bases match TRBD2. The germline gives CDR1 LGHDT, CDR2 YNNKEL (reference sequence). The CDR3 sequence is 13 residues long. The ends lost 4 bases at V and 2 bases at J; junction bases unmatched: 1. The CDR3 is CASSREGQETQYF. The CDR3, as DNA: TGTGCCAGCAGCCGGGAGGGGCAAGAGACCCAGTACTTC.

This clone was detected only once. The V and J genes are TRBV6-5 and TRBJ1-5, with D possibly being TRBD1 (5 bases). V was clipped by 8 bases and J by 3 bases, with 14 bases between them. Germline CDR1 is MNHEY and CDR2 is SVGAGI. This CDR3 comprises 14 residues. The CDR3 coding sequence is TGTGCCAGCGGCGCGACAGTCTTCAATCAGCCCCAGCATTTT. The encoded protein is CASGATVFNQPQHF.

V usage is TRBV7-2 and J usage is TRBJ2-7; 10 positions match TRBD2. This CDR3 spans 14 amino acids. The trim removed 5 bases at V and 6 bases at J, leaving 7 bases unmatched. Germline assignment: CDR1 SGHTA and CDR2 FQGNSA. In nucleotides, the CDR3 is TGTGCCAGCAGCGTAGGGCTAGCGGGAGTCGAGCAGTACTTC. Translating it yields CASSVGLAGVEQYF. Looking up the rest from reference TRBV7-2 and TRBJ2-7 gives the full variable domain: GAGVSQSPSNKVTEKGKDVELRCDPISGHTALYWYRQSLGQGLEFLIYFQGNSAPDKSGLPSDRFSAERTGGSVSTLTIQRTQQEDSAVYLCASSVGLAGVEQYFGPGTRLTVT.

This clone came up once. The V and J genes are TRBV18 and TRBJ2-1, with D possibly being TRBD2 (5 bases). V was pared by 2 bases and J by 1 base, with 12 bases between. The CDR3 length is 16 residues. Germline V lookup: CDR1 KGHSH, CDR2 LQKENI. The CDR3 DNA reads as TGTGCCAGCTCACCAGCCCAGCGGAAATCCTACAATGAGCAGTTCTTC. Encoded protein: CASSPAQRKSYNEQFF.

The sample holds a few counts of this clone. The chain uses TRBV5-1 and TRBJ2-7, with D unclear. V was cut by 3 bases and J by 12 bases, with 19 bases left in between. CDR3 length equals 13 residues. The germline gives CDR1 SGHRS, CDR2 YFSETQ. Here the CDR3 reads CASSSPGNRLAYF. The CDR3 region has the DNA TGCGCCAGCAGCTCCCCGGGTAACCGCCTCGCGTACTTC. Variable domain in full (rest from reference TRBV5-1 and TRBJ2-7): KAGVTQTPRYLIKTRGQQVTLSCSPISGHRSVSWYQQTPGQGLQFLFEYFSETQRNKGNFPGRFSGRQFSNSRSEMNVSTLELGDSALYLCASSSPGNRLAYFGPGTRLTVT.

V gene TRBV6-2 or TRBV6-3 combines with J gene TRBJ2-1, with TRBD2 as a possible D gene (6 bases). CDR3 length: 15 residues. Germline V CDR1 and CDR2: MNHEY, SVGEGT. The V and J ends lost 5 bases and 4 bases respectively, with 15 bases between them. The DNA for the CDR3 is TGTGCCAGCAGTCTCACAAGCGGGCCTTACAATGAGCAGTTCTTC. Translation gives CASSLTSGPYNEQFF.

V and J are TRBV7-2 and TRBJ2-7, with 7 bases matching TRBD2. The length of the CDR3 is 14 residues. The germline gives CDR1 SGHTA, CDR2 FQGNSA. The V segment lost 1 base and the J segment 5 bases; nucleotides outside the gene matches: 5. The CDR3 here is CASSLGLALHEQYF. DNA of the CDR3: TGTGCCAGCAGCTTAGGACTAGCTCTGCACGAGCAGTACTTC.

The chain has TRBV7-8 and TRBJ2-1; TRBD1 aligns across 10 bases. CDR3 length: 17 residues. Germline V gene lookup returns CDR1 SGHVS and CDR2 FQNEAQ. V gave up 5 bases and J gave up 8 bases; unmatched junction bases: 15. In nucleotides, the CDR3 is TGTGCCAGCAGCACTAGTAAGGACAGGGGGATAACGGATGAGCAGTTCTTC. This translates into CASSTSKDRGITDEQFF.